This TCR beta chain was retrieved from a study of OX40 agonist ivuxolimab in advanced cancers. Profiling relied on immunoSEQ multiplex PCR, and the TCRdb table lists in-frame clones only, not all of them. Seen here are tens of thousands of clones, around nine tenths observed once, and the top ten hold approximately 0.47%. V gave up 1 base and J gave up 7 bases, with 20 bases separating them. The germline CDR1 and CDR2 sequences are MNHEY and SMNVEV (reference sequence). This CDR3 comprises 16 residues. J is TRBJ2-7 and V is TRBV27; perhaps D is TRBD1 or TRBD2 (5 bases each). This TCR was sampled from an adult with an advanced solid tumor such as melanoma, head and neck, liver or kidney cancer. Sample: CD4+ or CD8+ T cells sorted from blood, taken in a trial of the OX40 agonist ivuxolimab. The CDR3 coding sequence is TGTGCCAGCAGTTTATGGGGGACGGAGCGTGAAGGGGAGCAGTACTTC. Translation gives CASSLWGTEREGEQYF.